These T cell receptor beta chains were read from a single sample in a study of T cells after posttransplantation cyclophosphamide. Data came from immunoSEQ multiplex PCR; TCRdb stores just in-frame clones and leaves some out. Of roughly 2,000 clones in the sample, approximately 85% were seen once. The material was CD8+ T cells sorted from blood, obtained less than 370 days after allogeneic stem cell transplant with posttransplant cyclophosphamide. The receptors come from a male patient in his fifties who received an allogeneic stem cell transplant from a related donor and was CMV-positive. Some T cells may be transferred from the graft donor. CDR3s include the opening cysteine and the closing phenylalanine or tryptophan. The order of the fields is J gene, D gene, V gene, CDR3 protein. A D gene is named only where the DNA matches it firmly.

j_gene: TRBJ2-3; d_gene: TRBD1; v_gene: TRBV7-9; CDR3aa: CASSLDRGRTDTQYF
j_gene: TRBJ2-7; d_gene: TRBD2; v_gene: TRBV7-9; CDR3aa: CASSRGGDEQYF
j_gene: TRBJ1-2; d_gene: NA; v_gene: TRBV13; CDR3aa: CASSLGVTGDGYTF
j_gene: TRBJ1-1; d_gene: NA; v_gene: TRBV4-3; CDR3aa: CASSQVGLGRDNTEAFF
j_gene: TRBJ2-7; d_gene: TRBD2; v_gene: TRBV7-9; CDR3aa: CASSFPTSGSYEQYF
j_gene: TRBJ2-2; d_gene: TRBD1; v_gene: TRBV9; CDR3aa: CASSVVGTANTGELFF
j_gene: TRBJ2-3; d_gene: TRBD2; v_gene: TRBV7-6; CDR3aa: CASSLGGGRADTQYF
j_gene: TRBJ2-7; d_gene: TRBD1; v_gene: TRBV27; CDR3aa: CASSFFAGGRYEQYF
j_gene: TRBJ2-7; d_gene: TRBD1; v_gene: TRBV9; CDR3aa: CASSVNRGPPYEQYF
j_gene: TRBJ2-3; d_gene: TRBD2; v_gene: TRBV29-1; CDR3aa: CSVEEGLAESSTDTQYF
j_gene: TRBJ1-2; d_gene: TRBD1; v_gene: TRBV6-5; CDR3aa: CASRGTGWDYGYTF
j_gene: TRBJ2-3; d_gene: TRBD2; v_gene: TRBV6-4; CDR3aa: CASSDILAGGPDTQYF
j_gene: TRBJ2-7; d_gene: NA; v_gene: TRBV5-6; CDR3aa: CASSLRGLNEQYF
j_gene: TRBJ2-3; d_gene: TRBD1; v_gene: TRBV9; CDR3aa: CASSGPGQGTDTQYF
j_gene: TRBJ1-2; d_gene: NA; v_gene: TRBV7-9; CDR3aa: CASSLGPRQVLNYGYTF
j_gene: TRBJ2-2; d_gene: NA; v_gene: TRBV9; CDR3aa: CASSVETGGTGELFF
j_gene: TRBJ2-7; d_gene: NA; v_gene: TRBV5-1; CDR3aa: CASHSGYEQYF
j_gene: TRBJ1-4; d_gene: NA; v_gene: TRBV14; CDR3aa: CASSQHPGHKNEKLFF
j_gene: TRBJ1-2; d_gene: TRBD1; v_gene: TRBV7-8; CDR3aa: CASSQTGDYGYTF
j_gene: TRBJ2-7; d_gene: TRBD1; v_gene: TRBV7-9; CDR3aa: CASSGTDRYEQYF
j_gene: TRBJ2-1; d_gene: NA; v_gene: TRBV7-2; CDR3aa: CASSPTVVYNEQFF
j_gene: TRBJ2-7; d_gene: TRBD2; v_gene: TRBV29-1; CDR3aa: CSVDSQGLAGYYEQYF
j_gene: TRBJ1-2; d_gene: TRBD1; v_gene: TRBV10-3; CDR3aa: CAISESPARGPNYGYTF
j_gene: TRBJ2-5; d_gene: TRBD2; v_gene: TRBV27; CDR3aa: CASSSSWLAGPQETQYF
j_gene: TRBJ1-2; d_gene: TRBD1; v_gene: TRBV29-1; CDR3aa: CSVRTGNYGYTF
j_gene: TRBJ2-1; d_gene: NA; v_gene: TRBV19; CDR3aa: CASRAGSYNEQFF
j_gene: TRBJ2-1; d_gene: TRBD2; v_gene: TRBV14; CDR3aa: CASSQVLLAGEEQFF
j_gene: TRBJ2-7; d_gene: TRBD2; v_gene: TRBV4-1; CDR3aa: CASSQGLAGNYEQYF
j_gene: TRBJ2-5; d_gene: TRBD1; v_gene: TRBV4-1; CDR3aa: CASSHSQGIAETQYF
j_gene: TRBJ2-7; d_gene: NA; v_gene: TRBV5-1; CDR3aa: CASSFGEYEQYF
j_gene: TRBJ1-1; d_gene: NA; v_gene: TRBV29-1; CDR3aa: CSVGGTPEAFF
j_gene: TRBJ1-1; d_gene: NA; v_gene: TRBV2; CDR3aa: CASSDRQPMNTEAFF
j_gene: TRBJ2-7; d_gene: NA; v_gene: TRBV28; CDR3aa: CASSLTGGGHEQYF
j_gene: TRBJ2-7; d_gene: TRBD1; v_gene: TRBV6-5; CDR3aa: CASGEGQAYEQYF
j_gene: TRBJ2-3; d_gene: TRBD2; v_gene: TRBV9; CDR3aa: CASSVGEAGVTDTQYF
j_gene: TRBJ2-7; d_gene: TRBD2; v_gene: TRBV7-9; CDR3aa: CASSFGGISYEQYF
j_gene: TRBJ2-3; d_gene: TRBD1; v_gene: TRBV9; CDR3aa: CASSATRDRVRTDTQYF
j_gene: TRBJ2-3; d_gene: TRBD2; v_gene: TRBV2; CDR3aa: CASSDRGGGSEDTQYF
j_gene: TRBJ2-5; d_gene: NA; v_gene: TRBV7-8; CDR3aa: CASSLARVAEETQYF
j_gene: TRBJ1-2; d_gene: NA; v_gene: TRBV19; CDR3aa: CASSIGGGYTF